A selection of T cell receptor beta chains follows, all from one sample in a study of blood T cell repertoires in COVID-19. Clones were sequenced by immunoSEQ multiplex PCR, and TCRdb holds only the in-frame ones, with some missing. This table has 35,000 to 50,000 clones, nearly 90% appearing once. Sequenced sample: peripheral blood. Receptors were obtained from a man in his 70s with active COVID-19. The CDR3 runs from the conserved cysteine through the conserved F or W. The D gene is left open where the match is weak. Not all rows give a size; the values are once, few, many and, for expanded clones, a class.

V	D	J	size	CDR3	DNA
TRBV29-1	-	TRBJ2-7	-	CSVLGVVQYF	TGCAGCGTCCTCGGGGTTGTGCAGTACTTC
TRBV27	TRBD1	TRBJ1-1	-	CASSSPSWTGSLRGRTEAFF	TGTGCCAGCAGTTCCCCGAGTTGGACAGGGAGTCTACGCGGACGCACTGAAGCTTTCTTT
TRBV6-6	TRBD1	TRBJ1-6	-	CASTRGQRGNSPLHF	TGTGCCAGCACGAGGGGACAGCGGGGGAATTCACCCCTCCACTTT
TRBV6-4	-	TRBJ1-5	-	CASSETQHQPQHF	TGTGCCAGCAGTGAGACACAACATCAGCCCCAGCATTTT
TRBV6-2/TRBV6-3	TRBD2	TRBJ2-5	-	CASSLGLAGGQGTQYF	TGTGCCAGCAGCTTGGGACTAGCGGGGGGTCAGGGGACCCAGTACTTC
TRBV4-1	TRBD1	TRBJ2-2	-	CASSLRGAGQGWTGELFF	TGCGCCAGCAGCCTTAGGGGCGCGGGACAGGGGTGGACCGGGGAGCTGTTTTTT
TRBV19	TRBD1	TRBJ1-5	-	CASSIDRAENQPQHF	TGTGCCAGTAGTATCGACAGGGCTGAGAATCAGCCCCAGCATTTT
TRBV28	-	TRBJ2-7	-	CASSLGQGEREQYF	TGTGCCAGCAGTTTAGGTCAGGGTGAAAGGGAGCAGTACTTC
TRBV29-1	-	TRBJ2-3	-	CSVRSLARDTQYF	TGCAGCGTCCGGTCCCTCGCACGGGATACGCAGTATTTT
TRBV18	-	TRBJ1-1	-	CASSPPLGGAEKAFF	TGTGCCAGCTCACCACCTCTTGGGGGCGCAGAGAAAGCTTTCTTT
TRBV7-3	TRBD2	TRBJ2-1	-	CASSPGGSGALEQFF	TGTGCCAGCAGCCCCGGTGGTAGCGGGGCTCTCGAGCAGTTCTTC
TRBV6-5	-	TRBJ2-7	-	CASSPRGAYEQYF	TGTGCCAGCAGCCCCAGGGGGGCCTACGAGCAGTACTTC
TRBV7-3	-	TRBJ1-1	-	CASSPTTRQGTEAFF	TGTGCCAGCAGCCCCACCACGCGGCAGGGGACTGAAGCTTTCTTT
TRBV3-1/TRBV3-2	-	TRBJ1-6	-	CASSQNPGTSPLHF	TGTGCCAGCAGCCAAAATCCAGGGACATCACCCCTCCACTTT
TRBV6-5	TRBD2	TRBJ2-7	-	CASSYGAGGYQYEQYF	TGTGCCAGCAGTTACGGAGCGGGGGGGTATCAGTACGAGCAGTACTTC
TRBV19	TRBD1	TRBJ2-3	-	CASSSRDRGADTQYF	TGTGCCAGTAGTTCCCGGGACAGGGGTGCAGATACGCAGTATTTT
TRBV27	TRBD1	TRBJ1-5	-	CASSLGTGLNQPQHF	TGTGCCAGCAGTTTAGGGACAGGCCTTAATCAGCCCCAGCATTTT
TRBV5-1	-	TRBJ2-7	-	CASSLGQPLYEQYF	TGCGCCAGCAGCTTGGGACAGCCTCTTTACGAGCAGTACTTC
TRBV4-3	-	TRBJ2-1	-	CASSQGGDFPYNEQFF	TGCGCCAGCAGCCAAGGTGGGGACTTCCCCTACAATGAGCAGTTCTTC
TRBV5-1	TRBD1	TRBJ1-2	-	CASSLSTGDYGYTF	TGCGCCAGCAGCTTGAGTACAGGGGACTATGGCTACACCTTC
TRBV7-9	TRBD1	TRBJ1-2	-	CASSLDRGYGYTF	TGTGCCAGCAGCTTGGACAGGGGCTATGGCTACACCTTC
TRBV6-5	-	TRBJ2-5	-	CASSSWGGLRETQYF	TGTGCCAGCAGTTCGTGGGGGGGCCTGAGGGAGACCCAGTACTTC
TRBV27	TRBD1	TRBJ1-6	-	CASSRQGGAVTLHF	TGTGCCAGCAGTCGCCAGGGGGGAGCAGTCACCCTCCACTTT
TRBV6-2/TRBV6-3	-	TRBJ1-5	few	CASSFQSYGSQPQHF	TGTGCCAGCAGCTTTCAAAGTTATGGGAGTCAGCCCCAGCATTTT
TRBV5-1	-	TRBJ2-7	once	CASSSLYEQYF	TGCGCCAGCAGCTCGCTATACGAGCAGTACTTC
TRBV28	-	TRBJ2-7	-	CASSRRGGGSYEQYF	TGTGCCAGCAGCCGTAGGGGGGGAGGGTCCTACGAGCAGTACTTC
TRBV7-2	-	TRBJ2-2	-	CASSLDGSLNTGELFF	TGTGCCAGCAGCTTAGATGGGAGCCTGAACACCGGGGAGCTGTTTTTT
TRBV2	TRBD2	TRBJ2-7	few	CASTRTSGGSYEQYF	TGTGCCAGCACCCGGACTAGCGGGGGGTCCTACGAGCAGTACTTC
TRBV6-5	-	TRBJ1-2	-	CASSSSFFESNYGYTF	TGTGCCAGCAGTTCCTCCTTTTTTGAGAGTAACTATGGCTACACCTTC
TRBV25-1	TRBD2	TRBJ2-7	-	CASGRPGLAGVEQYF	TGTGCCAGCGGAAGGCCGGGACTAGCGGGGGTCGAGCAGTACTTC
TRBV2	-	TRBJ2-3	-	CASNRLRTDTQYF	TGTGCCAGCAACAGGCTCCGCACAGATACGCAGTATTTT
TRBV9	TRBD1	TRBJ1-3	-	CASSAGTVNSGNTIYF	TGTGCCAGCAGCGCTGGGACAGTAAACTCTGGAAACACCATATATTTT
TRBV9	TRBD1	TRBJ1-3	few	CASSPTGGPLYKTIYF	TGTGCCAGCAGCCCGACAGGGGGCCCACTCTATAAGACCATATATTTT
TRBV2	-	TRBJ2-7	few	CASSLSLYEQYF	TGTGCCAGCAGCCTTAGTCTGTACGAGCAGTACTTC
TRBV9	TRBD1	TRBJ1-6	few	CASSGGTGNNSPLHF	TGTGCCAGCAGCGGAGGGACAGGGAATAATTCACCCCTCCACTTT
TRBV10-3	TRBD1	TRBJ2-7	-	CAISEARGQGISYEQYF	TGTGCCATCAGTGAGGCTAGGGGACAGGGAATTTCCTACGAGCAGTACTTC
TRBV27	-	TRBJ2-1	-	CASTSPSRVTQQFF	TGTGCCAGCACCTCACCGAGCCGGGTAACACAGCAGTTCTTC
TRBV5-4	-	TRBJ2-5	-	CASSPAPGGETQYF	TGTGCCAGCAGCCCGGCCCCAGGAGGAGAGACCCAGTACTTC
TRBV6-2/TRBV6-3	TRBD1	TRBJ1-1	-	CASSYDRGGRTEAFF	TGTGCCAGCAGTTATGACAGGGGAGGAAGAACTGAAGCTTTCTTT
TRBV7-3	-	TRBJ2-6	-	CASSQAGANVLTF	TGTGCCAGCAGCCAGGCTGGGGCCAACGTCCTGACTTTC
TRBV7-2	-	TRBJ1-2	-	CASSSYRQPEAGYTF	TGTGCCAGCAGCTCCTACCGACAGCCCGAGGCTGGCTACACCTTC
TRBV7-3	-	TRBJ1-3	-	CASSFGVPGAGNTIYF	TGTGCCAGCAGCTTCGGGGTCCCCGGCGCTGGAAACACCATATATTTT
TRBV9	TRBD2	TRBJ2-7	-	CASSVDPGLASNEQYF	TGTGCCAGCAGCGTAGATCCGGGACTAGCGTCAAACGAGCAGTACTTC
TRBV5-1	-	TRBJ1-1	once	CASSLSQGNTEAFF	TGCGCCAGCAGCTTGTCACAGGGGAACACTGAAGCTTTCTTT
TRBV6-2/TRBV6-3	TRBD1	TRBJ1-1	-	CASSGQGAGYTEAFF	TGTGCCAGCAGTGGACAGGGGGCGGGATACACTGAAGCTTTCTTT
TRBV18	-	TRBJ2-1	-	CASLSGGTGNEQFF	TGTGCCAGCCTAAGCGGGGGGACAGGCAATGAGCAGTTCTTC
TRBV27	-	TRBJ1-4	-	CASRSGGKGNEKLFF	TGTGCCAGCAGGTCGGGGGGCAAGGGGAATGAAAAACTGTTTTTT
TRBV6-2/TRBV6-3	TRBD1	TRBJ2-7	-	CASSVGQGAYEQYF	TGTGCCAGCAGTGTCGGACAGGGGGCCTACGAGCAGTACTTC
TRBV7-2	-	TRBJ2-7	-	CASSSDYSYEQYF	TGTGCCAGCAGCTCCGACTATTCCTACGAGCAGTACTTC
TRBV19	-	TRBJ1-2	-	CASTTLGREINYGYTF	TGTGCCAGTACCACCTTGGGCAGGGAAATTAACTATGGCTACACCTTC
TRBV9	TRBD1	TRBJ2-6	-	CASSVDGTGSGANVLTF	TGTGCCAGCAGCGTAGATGGGACAGGGTCCGGGGCCAACGTCCTGACTTTC
TRBV6-5	-	TRBJ2-3	-	CASRWTSQSDTQYF	TGTGCCAGCAGGTGGACTTCCCAGTCAGATACGCAGTATTTT
TRBV6-5	-	TRBJ1-1	-	CASSYSSAGMNTEAFF	TGTGCCAGCAGTTACTCGAGTGCGGGAATGAACACTGAAGCTTTCTTT
TRBV5-1	TRBD1	TRBJ1-1	once	CASSLGTGMNTEAFF	TGCGCCAGCAGCTTGGGGACAGGCATGAACACTGAAGCTTTCTTT